This TCR beta chain is drawn from a study of T cell changes during pregnancy in multiple sclerosis. Germline CDR1 is SQVTM and CDR2 is ANQGSEA. Unmatched junction bases numbered 4, after V lost 6 bases and J lost 2 bases. The CDR3 is made up of 12 amino acids. Only in-frame clones appear in the TCRdb table, and some are missing; sequencing was by immunoSEQ multiplex PCR. The sample holds about 120,000 clones, more than 85% seen once. In its sample, this clone was seen a few times. The chain recombines TRBV29-1 with TRBJ2-7, with 7 bases identical to TRBD2. The sequencing used peripheral blood, collected in the third trimester of pregnancy. This sequence originates from a female donor with multiple sclerosis, enrolled in a pregnancy study. CDR3: CSVNSGAYEQYF. For the CDR3, the DNA is TGCAGCGTAAACAGCGGGGCCTACGAGCAGTACTTC.